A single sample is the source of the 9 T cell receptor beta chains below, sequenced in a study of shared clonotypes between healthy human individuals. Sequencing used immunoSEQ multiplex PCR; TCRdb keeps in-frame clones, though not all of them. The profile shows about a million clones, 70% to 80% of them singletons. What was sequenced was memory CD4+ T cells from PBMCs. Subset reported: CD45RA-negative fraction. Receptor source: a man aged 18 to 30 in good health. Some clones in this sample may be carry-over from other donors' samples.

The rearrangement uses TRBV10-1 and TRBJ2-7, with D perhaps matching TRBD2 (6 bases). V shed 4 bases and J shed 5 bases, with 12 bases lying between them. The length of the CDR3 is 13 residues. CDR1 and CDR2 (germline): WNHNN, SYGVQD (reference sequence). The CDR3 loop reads CASSVRERNEQYF. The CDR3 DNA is TGCGCCAGCAGTGTTCGGGAGAGAAACGAGCAGTACTTC.

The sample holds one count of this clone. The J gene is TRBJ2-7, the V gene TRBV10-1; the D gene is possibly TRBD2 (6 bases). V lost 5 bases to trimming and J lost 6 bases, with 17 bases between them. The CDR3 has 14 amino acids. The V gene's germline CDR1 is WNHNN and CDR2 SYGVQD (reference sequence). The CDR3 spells CASSSGDLGGEQYF. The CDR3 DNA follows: TGCGCCAGCAGTTCGGGGGACCTTGGTGGCGAGCAGTACTTC.

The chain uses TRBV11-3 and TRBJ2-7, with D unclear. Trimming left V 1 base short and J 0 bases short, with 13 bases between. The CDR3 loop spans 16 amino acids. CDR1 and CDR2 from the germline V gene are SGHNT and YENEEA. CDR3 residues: CASSLVWPSSSYEQYF. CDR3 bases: TGTGCCAGCAGCTTAGTATGGCCAAGCAGCTCCTACGAGCAGTACTTC. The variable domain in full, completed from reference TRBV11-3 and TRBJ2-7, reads EAGVVQSPRYKIIEKKQPVAFWCNPISGHNTLYWYLQNLGQGPELLIRYENEEAVDDSQLPKDRFSAERLKGVDSTLKIQPAELGDSAVYLCASSLVWPSSSYEQYFGPGTRLTVT.

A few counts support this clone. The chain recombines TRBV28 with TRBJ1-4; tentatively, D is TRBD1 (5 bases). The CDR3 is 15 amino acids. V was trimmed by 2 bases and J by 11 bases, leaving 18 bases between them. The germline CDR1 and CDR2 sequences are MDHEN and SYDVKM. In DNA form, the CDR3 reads TGTGCCAGCAGTTTAAATTCCGGGGGTATCATTAAACTGTTTTTT. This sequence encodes CASSLNSGGIIKLFF.

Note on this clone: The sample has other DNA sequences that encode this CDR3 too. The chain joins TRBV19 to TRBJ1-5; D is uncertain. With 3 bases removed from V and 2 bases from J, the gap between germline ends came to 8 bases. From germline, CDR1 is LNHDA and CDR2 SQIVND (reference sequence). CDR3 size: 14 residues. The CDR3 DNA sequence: TGTGCCAGTAGTATCCGGGTGGGCAATCAGCCCCAGCATTTT. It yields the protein CASSIRVGNQPQHF.

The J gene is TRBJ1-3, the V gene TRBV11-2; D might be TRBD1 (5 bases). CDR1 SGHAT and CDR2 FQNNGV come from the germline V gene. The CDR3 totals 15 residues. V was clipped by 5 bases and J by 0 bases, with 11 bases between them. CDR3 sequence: CASSPRGTSGNTIYF. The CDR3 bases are TGTGCCAGCAGCCCTAGGGGAACCTCTGGAAACACCATATATTTT.

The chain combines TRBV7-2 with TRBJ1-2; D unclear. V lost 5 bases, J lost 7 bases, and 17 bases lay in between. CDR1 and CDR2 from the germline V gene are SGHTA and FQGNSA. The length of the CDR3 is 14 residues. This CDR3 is CASSPRNIRSGYTF. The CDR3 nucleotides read TGTGCCAGCAGCCCGCGTAATATCAGGAGTGGCTACACCTTC. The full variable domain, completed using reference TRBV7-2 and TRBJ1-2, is GAGVSQSPSNKVTEKGKDVELRCDPISGHTALYWYRQSLGQGLEFLIYFQGNSAPDKSGLPSDRFSAERTGGSVSTLTIQRTQQEDSAVYLCASSPRNIRSGYTFGSGTRLTVV.

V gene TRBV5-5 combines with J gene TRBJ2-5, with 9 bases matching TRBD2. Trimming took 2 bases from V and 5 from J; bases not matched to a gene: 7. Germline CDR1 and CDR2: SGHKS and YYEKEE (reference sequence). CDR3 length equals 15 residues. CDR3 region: CASSFRLAGLETQYF. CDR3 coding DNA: TGTGCCAGCAGCTTTCGGCTAGCGGGATTGGAGACCCAGTACTTC.

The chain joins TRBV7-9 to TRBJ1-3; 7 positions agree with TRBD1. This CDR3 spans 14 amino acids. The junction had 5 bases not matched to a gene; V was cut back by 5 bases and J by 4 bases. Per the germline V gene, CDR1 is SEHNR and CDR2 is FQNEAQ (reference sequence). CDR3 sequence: CASSTGTAGNTIYF. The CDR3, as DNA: TGTGCCAGCAGCACCGGGACAGCGGGAAACACCATATATTTT.